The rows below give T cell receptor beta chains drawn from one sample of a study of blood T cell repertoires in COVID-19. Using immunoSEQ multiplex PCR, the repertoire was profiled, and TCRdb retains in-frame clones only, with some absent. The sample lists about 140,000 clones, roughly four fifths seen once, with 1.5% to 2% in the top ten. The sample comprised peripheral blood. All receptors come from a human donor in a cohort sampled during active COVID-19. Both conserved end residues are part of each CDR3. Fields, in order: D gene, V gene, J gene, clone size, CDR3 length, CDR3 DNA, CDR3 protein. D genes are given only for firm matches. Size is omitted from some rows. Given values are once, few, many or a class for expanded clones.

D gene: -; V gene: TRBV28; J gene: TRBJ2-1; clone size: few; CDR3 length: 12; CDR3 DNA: TGTGCCAGCGCTAAGCGGCCCAATGAGCAGTTCTTC; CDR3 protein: CASAKRPNEQFF
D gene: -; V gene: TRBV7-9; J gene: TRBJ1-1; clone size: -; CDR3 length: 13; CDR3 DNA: TGTGCCAGCAGCTTTTCTCGGAACACTGAAGCTTTCTTT; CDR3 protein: CASSFSRNTEAFF
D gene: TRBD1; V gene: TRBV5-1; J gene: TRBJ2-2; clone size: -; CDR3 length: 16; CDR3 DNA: TGCGCCAGCAGCACAGGGGTGCCCTCGAACACCGGGGAGCTGTTTTTT; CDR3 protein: CASSTGVPSNTGELFF
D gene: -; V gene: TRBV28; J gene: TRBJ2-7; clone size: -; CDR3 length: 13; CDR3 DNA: TGTGCCAGCAGAAACACAGGGCGCTACGAGCAGTACTTC; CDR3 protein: CASRNTGRYEQYF
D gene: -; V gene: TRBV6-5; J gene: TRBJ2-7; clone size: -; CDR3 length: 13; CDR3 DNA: TGTGCCAGCAGTTACGCGGTCAGCTACGAGCAGTACTTC; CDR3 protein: CASSYAVSYEQYF
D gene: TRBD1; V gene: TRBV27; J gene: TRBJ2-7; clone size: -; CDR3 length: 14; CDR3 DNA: TGTGCCAGCAGTTTACGGGACAGGGTAAACGAGCAGTACTTC; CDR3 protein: CASSLRDRVNEQYF
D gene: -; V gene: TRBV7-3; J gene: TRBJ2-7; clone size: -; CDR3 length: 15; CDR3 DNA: TGTGCCAGCAGCTTAAGCGCTTCGGGGGCCTACGAGCAGTACTTC; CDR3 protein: CASSLSASGAYEQYF
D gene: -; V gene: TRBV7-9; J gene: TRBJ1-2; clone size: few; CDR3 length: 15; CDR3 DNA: TGTGCCAGCAGCTCTACCCGGACAGCTAACTATGGCTACACCTTC; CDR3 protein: CASSSTRTANYGYTF
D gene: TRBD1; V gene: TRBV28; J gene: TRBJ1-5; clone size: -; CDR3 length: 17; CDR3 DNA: TGTGCCAGCAGTTTTGAATGGGGGACAGGGGACAATCAGCCCCAGCATTTT; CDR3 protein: CASSFEWGTGDNQPQHF
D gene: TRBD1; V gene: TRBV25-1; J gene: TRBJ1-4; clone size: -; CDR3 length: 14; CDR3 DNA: TGTGCCAGCACCGAGGGGGCAGGGAGTGAAAAACTGTTTTTT; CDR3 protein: CASTEGAGSEKLFF
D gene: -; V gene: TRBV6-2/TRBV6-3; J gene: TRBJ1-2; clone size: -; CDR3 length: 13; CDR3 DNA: TGTGCCAGCAGTCCCACCGAAAGCGGTGGCTACACCTTC; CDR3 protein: CASSPTESGGYTF
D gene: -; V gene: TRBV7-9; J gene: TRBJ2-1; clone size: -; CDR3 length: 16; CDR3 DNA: TGTGCCAGCAGCCCTGGGTCGGGACTCGCCGGTAAAGAGCAGTTCTTC; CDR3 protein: CASSPGSGLAGKEQFF
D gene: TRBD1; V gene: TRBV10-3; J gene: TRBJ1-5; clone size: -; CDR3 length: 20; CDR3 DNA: TGTGCCATCAGCGGCCGATTCGGACAGGGCGGGATTTATAGCAATCAGCCCCAGCATTTT; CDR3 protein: CAISGRFGQGGIYSNQPQHF
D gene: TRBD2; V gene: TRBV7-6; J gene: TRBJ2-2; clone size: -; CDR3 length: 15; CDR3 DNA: TGTGCCAGCAGCCCGACTAGCGGGACGGCCGGGGAGCTGTTTTTT; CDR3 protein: CASSPTSGTAGELFF
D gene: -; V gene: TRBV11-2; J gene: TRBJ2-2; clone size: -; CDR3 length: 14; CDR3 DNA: TGTGCCAGCAGTTTTGACATGAACACCGGGGAGCTGTTTTTT; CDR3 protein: CASSFDMNTGELFF
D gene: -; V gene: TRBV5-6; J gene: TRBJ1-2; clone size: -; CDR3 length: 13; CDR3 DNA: TGTGCCAGCAGCGGAACTACGTCCGCTGGCTACACCTTC; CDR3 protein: CASSGTTSAGYTF
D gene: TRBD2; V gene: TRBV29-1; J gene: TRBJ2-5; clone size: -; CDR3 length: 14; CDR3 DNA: TGCAGCGTCGCTCCGAGCGGGGCAAGAGAGACCCAGTACTTC; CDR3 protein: CSVAPSGARETQYF
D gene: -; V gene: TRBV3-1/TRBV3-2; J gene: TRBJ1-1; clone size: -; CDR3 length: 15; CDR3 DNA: TGTGCCAGCAGCCAAGATTTACGGGTGAACACTGAAGCTTTCTTT; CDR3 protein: CASSQDLRVNTEAFF
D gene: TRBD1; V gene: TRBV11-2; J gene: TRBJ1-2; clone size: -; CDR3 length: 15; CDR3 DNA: TGTGCCAGCAGCTTAGCCGGGACAGGGGGCTTCGGCTACACCTTC; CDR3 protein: CASSLAGTGGFGYTF
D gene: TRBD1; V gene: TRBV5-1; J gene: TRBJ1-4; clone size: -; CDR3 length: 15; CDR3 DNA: TGCGCCAGCAGCAATGACAGGGCGGGGTATGAAAAACTGTTTTTT; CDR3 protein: CASSNDRAGYEKLFF
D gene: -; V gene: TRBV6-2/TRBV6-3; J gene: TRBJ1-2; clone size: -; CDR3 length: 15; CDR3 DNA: TGTGCCAGCAGTTACGGAGTAGAATCAAACTATGGCTACACCTTC; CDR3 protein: CASSYGVESNYGYTF
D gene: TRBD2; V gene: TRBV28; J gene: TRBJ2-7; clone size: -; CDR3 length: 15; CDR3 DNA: TGTGCCAGCAGTAGGCTAGCGGGAGCGACCTACGAGCAGTACTTC; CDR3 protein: CASSRLAGATYEQYF
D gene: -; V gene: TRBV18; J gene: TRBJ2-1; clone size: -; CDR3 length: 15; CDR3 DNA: TGTGCCAGCTCACCTAGTAGCGGCCGGGCGAGGGAGCAGTTCTTC; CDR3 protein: CASSPSSGRAREQFF
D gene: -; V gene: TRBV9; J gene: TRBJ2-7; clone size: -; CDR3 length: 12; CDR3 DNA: TGTGCCAGCAGCCCTTTTCTCGGCGAGCAGTACTTC; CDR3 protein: CASSPFLGEQYF
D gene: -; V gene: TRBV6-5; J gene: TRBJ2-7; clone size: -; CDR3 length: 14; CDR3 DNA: TGTGCCAGCAGTTACTCTGGGGGACATCCGGAGCAGTACTTC; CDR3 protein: CASSYSGGHPEQYF
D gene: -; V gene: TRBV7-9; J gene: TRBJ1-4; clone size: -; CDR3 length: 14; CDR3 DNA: TGTGCCAGCAGCTCGAGAGGGAATGGGGAAAAACTGTTTTTT; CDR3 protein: CASSSRGNGEKLFF
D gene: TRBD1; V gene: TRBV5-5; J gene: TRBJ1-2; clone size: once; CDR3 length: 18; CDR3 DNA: TGTGCCAGCAGCAACCCCGGACAGGGTGCCCAGTATGGCTATGGCTACACCTTC; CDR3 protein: CASSNPGQGAQYGYGYTF
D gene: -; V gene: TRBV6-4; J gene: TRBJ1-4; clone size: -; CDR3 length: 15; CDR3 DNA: TGTGCCAGCAGTGGCCTTGAGGGTAGTCGTGAAAAACTGTTTTTT; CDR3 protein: CASSGLEGSREKLFF
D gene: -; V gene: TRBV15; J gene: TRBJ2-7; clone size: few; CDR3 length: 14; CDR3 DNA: TGTGCCACCAGCAGACAGGGTTGGAGCGACGAGCAGTACTTC; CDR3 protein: CATSRQGWSDEQYF
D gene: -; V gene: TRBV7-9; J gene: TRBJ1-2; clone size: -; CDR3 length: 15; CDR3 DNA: TGTGCCAGCAGCTCAATAGGCCAGGGGCACTATGGCTACACCTTC; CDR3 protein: CASSSIGQGHYGYTF
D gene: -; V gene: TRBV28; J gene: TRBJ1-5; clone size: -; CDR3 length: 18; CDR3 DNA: TGTGCCAGCAGTTTAGTTGGTTCCCTTCGGCAGGGTGGTCAGCCCCAGCATTTT; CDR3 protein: CASSLVGSLRQGGQPQHF
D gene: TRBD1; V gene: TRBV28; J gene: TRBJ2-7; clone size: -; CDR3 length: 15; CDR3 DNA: TGTGCCAGCAGAACAGACGGGACAGGGGGCTACGAGCAGTACTTC; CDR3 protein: CASRTDGTGGYEQYF
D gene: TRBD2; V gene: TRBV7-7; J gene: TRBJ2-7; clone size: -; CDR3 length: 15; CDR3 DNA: TGTGCTAGCAGCTTGGGACTAGCGGGAAGCTACGAGCAGTACTTC; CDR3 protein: CASSLGLAGSYEQYF
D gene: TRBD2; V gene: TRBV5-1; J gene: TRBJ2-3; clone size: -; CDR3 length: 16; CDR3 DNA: TGCGCCAGCAGCCACGGCCTAGCGGGGAACACAGATACGCAGTATTTT; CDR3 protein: CASSHGLAGNTDTQYF
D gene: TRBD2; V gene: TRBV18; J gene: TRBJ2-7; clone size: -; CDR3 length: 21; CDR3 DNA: TGTGCCAGCTCATCAAGGGGGGGGTTATTAACCGGGACTAGCGGGATCTACGAGCAGTACTTC; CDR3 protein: CASSSRGGLLTGTSGIYEQYF
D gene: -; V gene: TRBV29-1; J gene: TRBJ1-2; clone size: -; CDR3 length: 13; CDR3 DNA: TGCAGCGTCAGAGTAGCGGAAAACTATGGCTACACCTTC; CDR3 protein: CSVRVAENYGYTF
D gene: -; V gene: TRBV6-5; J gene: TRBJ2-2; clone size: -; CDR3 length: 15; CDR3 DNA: TGTGCCAGCAGATATTCAGATGCTAACACCGGGGAGCTGTTTTTT; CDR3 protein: CASRYSDANTGELFF
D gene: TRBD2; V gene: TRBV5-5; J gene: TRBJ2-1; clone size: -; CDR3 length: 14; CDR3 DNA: TGTGCCAGCAGCTTGGGACTAGCGAAGGATGAGCAGTTCTTC; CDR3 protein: CASSLGLAKDEQFF
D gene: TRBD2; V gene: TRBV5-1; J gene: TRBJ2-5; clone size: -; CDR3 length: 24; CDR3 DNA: TGCGCCAGCAGCTTGGATGTGTCGGCACCTACCACTAGCGGGAGGGCCTTGAAGGCTGGGACCCAGTACTTC; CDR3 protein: CASSLDVSAPTTSGRALKAGTQYF
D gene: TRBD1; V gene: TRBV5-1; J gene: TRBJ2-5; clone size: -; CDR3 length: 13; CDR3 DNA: TGCGCCAGCAGGCGGACAGGGCGCGAGACCCAGTACTTC; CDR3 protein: CASRRTGRETQYF
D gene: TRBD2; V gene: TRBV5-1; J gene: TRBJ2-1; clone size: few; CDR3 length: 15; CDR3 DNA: TGCGCCAGCAGCACCGAGGGAGGGGCCTACAATGAGCAGTTCTTC; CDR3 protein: CASSTEGGAYNEQFF
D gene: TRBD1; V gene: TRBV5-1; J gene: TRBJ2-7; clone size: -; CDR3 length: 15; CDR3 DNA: TGCGCCAGCAATACGGGACAGGGGGGTTACTACGAGCAGTACTTC; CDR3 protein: CASNTGQGGYYEQYF
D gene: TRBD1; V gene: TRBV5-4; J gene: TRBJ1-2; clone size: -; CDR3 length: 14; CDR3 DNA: TGTGCCAGCAGCTTGGTTTGGGACAGGGTTGGCTACACCTTC; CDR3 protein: CASSLVWDRVGYTF
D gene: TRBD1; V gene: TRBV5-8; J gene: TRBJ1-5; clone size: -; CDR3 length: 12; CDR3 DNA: TGTGCCAGCAACGACAGGGTTCAGCCCCAGCATTTT; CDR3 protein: CASNDRVQPQHF
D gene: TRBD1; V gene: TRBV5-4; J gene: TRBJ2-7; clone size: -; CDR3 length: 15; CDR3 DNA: TGTGCCAGCAGTCAAGACAGGGGGCATGTGTACGAGCAGTACTTC; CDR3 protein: CASSQDRGHVYEQYF
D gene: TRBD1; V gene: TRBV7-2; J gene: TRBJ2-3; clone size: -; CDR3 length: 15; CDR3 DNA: TGTGCCAGCAGCTTTTTTAGGGGGCCGGAAGATACGCAGTATTTT; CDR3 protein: CASSFFRGPEDTQYF